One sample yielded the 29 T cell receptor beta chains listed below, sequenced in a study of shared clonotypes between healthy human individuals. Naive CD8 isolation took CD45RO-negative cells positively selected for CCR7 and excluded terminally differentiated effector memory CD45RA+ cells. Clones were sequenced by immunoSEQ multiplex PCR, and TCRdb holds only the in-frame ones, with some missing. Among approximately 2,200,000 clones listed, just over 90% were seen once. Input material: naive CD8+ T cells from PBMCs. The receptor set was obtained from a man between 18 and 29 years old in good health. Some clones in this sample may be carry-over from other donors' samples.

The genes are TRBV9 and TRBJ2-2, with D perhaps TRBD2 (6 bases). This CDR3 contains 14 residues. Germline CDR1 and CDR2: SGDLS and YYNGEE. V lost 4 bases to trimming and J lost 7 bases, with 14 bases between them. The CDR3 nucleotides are TGTGCCAGCAGCCGCCCGGGACTCGGCGGGGAGCTGTTTTTT. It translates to CASSRPGLGGELFF. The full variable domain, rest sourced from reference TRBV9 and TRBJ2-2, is DSGVTQTPKHLITATGQRVTLRCSPRSGDLSVYWYQQSLDQGLQFLIQYYNGEERAKGNILERFSAQQFPDLHSELNLSSLELGDSALYFCASSRPGLGGELFFGEGSRLTVL.

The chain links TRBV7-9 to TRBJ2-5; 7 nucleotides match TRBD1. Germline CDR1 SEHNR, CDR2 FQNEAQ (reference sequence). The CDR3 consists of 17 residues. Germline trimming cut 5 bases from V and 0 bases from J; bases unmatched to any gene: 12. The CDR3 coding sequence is TGTGCCAGCAGCCGGGACGGACGGGGACAGTACCAAGAGACCCAGTACTTC. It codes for CASSRDGRGQYQETQYF. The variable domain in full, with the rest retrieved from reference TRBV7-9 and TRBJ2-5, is DTGVSQNPRHKITKRGQNVTFRCDPISEHNRLYWYRQTLGQGPEFLTYFQNEAQLEKSRLLSDRFSAERPKGSFSTLEIQRTEQGDSAMYLCASSRDGRGQYQETQYFGPGTRLLVL.

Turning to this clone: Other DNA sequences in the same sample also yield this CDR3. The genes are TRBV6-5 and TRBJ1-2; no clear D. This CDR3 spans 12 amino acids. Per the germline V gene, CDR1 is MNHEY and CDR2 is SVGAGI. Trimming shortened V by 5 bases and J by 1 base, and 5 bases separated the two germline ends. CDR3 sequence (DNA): TGTGCCAGCAGTCCCGGTAACTATGGCTACACCTTC. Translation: CASSPGNYGYTF.

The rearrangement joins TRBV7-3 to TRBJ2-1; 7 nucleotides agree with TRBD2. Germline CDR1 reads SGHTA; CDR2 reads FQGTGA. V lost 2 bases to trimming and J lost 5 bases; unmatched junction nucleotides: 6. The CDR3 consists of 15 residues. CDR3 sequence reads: CASSLGLAVHNEQFF. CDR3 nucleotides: TGTGCCAGCAGCTTAGGGCTAGCGGTCCACAATGAGCAGTTCTTC.

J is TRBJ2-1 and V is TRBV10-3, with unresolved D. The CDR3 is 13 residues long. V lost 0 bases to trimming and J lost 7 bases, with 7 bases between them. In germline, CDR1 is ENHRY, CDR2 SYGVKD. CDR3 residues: CAISESVPNEQFF. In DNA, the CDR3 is TGTGCCATCAGTGAGTCAGTACCGAATGAGCAGTTCTTC.

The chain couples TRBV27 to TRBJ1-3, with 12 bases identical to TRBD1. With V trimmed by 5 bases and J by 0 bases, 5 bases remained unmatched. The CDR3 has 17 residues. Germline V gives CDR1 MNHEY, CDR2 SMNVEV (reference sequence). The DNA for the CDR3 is TGTGCCAGCAGTGAGGGGACAGGGGGCCGCTCTGGAAACACCATATATTTT. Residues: CASSEGTGGRSGNTIYF.

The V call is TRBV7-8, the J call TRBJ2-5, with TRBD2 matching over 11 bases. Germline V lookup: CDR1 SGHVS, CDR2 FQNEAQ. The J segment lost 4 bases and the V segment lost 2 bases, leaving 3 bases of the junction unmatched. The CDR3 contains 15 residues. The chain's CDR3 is CASSLLAGGPETQYF. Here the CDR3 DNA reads TGTGCCAGCAGCTTACTAGCGGGAGGCCCAGAGACCCAGTACTTC.

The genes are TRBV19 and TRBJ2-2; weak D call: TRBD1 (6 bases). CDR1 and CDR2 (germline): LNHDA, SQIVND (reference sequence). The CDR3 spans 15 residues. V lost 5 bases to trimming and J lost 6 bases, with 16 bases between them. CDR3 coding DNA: TGTGCCAGTAGTTGGAACAGGGAGATCTCCGGGGAGCTGTTTTTT. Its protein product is CASSWNREISGELFF.

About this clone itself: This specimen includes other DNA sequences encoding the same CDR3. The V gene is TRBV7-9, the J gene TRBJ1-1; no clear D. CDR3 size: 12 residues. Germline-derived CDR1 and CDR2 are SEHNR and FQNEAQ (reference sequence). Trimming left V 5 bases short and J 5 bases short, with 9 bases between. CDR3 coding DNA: TGTGCCAGCAGCCCTCCGGGGACTGAAGCTTTCTTT. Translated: CASSPPGTEAFF.

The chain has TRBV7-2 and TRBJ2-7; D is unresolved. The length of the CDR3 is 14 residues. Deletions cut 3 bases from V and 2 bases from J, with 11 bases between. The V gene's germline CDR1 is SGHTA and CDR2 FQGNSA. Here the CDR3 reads CASSFVGFPYEQYF. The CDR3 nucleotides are TGTGCCAGCAGCTTTGTGGGGTTCCCCTACGAGCAGTACTTC.

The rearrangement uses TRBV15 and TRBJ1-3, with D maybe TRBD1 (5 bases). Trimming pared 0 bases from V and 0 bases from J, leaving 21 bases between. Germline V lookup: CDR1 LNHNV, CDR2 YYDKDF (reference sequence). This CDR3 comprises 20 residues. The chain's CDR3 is CATSREGRDVGRLSGNTIYF. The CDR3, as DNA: TGTGCCACCAGCAGAGAAGGCCGGGACGTTGGACGACTCTCTGGAAACACCATATATTTT.

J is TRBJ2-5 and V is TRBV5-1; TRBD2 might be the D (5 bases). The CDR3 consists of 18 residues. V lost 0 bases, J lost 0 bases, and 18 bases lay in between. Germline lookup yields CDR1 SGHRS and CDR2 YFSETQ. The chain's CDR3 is CASSLAETAGPNQETQYF. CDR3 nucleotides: TGCGCCAGCAGCTTGGCCGAGACCGCGGGTCCAAACCAAGAGACCCAGTACTTC.

The CDR3 DNA follows: TGTGCCAGCAGTTTATTAGCGCTTAGCACAGATACGCAGTATTTT. Amino acids: CASSLLALSTDTQYF. The chain is built from TRBV28 and TRBJ2-3; D is possibly TRBD2 (5 bases). The CDR3 is 15 residues long. With 1 base removed from V and 0 bases from J, the gap between germline ends came to 8 bases. The germline V gene has CDR1 MDHEN and CDR2 SYDVKM.

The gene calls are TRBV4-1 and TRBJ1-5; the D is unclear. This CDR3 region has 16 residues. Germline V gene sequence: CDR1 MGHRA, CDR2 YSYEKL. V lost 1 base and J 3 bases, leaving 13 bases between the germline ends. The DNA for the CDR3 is TGCGCCAGCAGCCAAGTAAGTAGGGAAACCAATCAGCCCCAGCATTTT. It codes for CASSQVSRETNQPQHF.

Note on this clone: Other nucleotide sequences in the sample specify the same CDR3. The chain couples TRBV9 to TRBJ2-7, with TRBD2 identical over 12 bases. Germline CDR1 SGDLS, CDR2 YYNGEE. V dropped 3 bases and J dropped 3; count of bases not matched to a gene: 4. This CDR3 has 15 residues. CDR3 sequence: CASSAGTSGHYEQYF. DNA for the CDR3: TGTGCCAGCAGCGCGGGGACTAGCGGGCACTACGAGCAGTACTTC.

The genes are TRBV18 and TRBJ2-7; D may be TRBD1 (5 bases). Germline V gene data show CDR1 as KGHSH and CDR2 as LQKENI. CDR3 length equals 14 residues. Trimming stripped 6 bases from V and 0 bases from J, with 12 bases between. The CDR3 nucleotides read TGTGCCAGCTCCCCCGGCAGGGTCTCCTACGAGCAGTACTTC. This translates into CASSPGRVSYEQYF. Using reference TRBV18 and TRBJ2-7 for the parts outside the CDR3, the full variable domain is NAGVMQNPRHLVRRRGQEARLRCSPMKGHSHVYWYRQLPEEGLKFMVYLQKENIIDESGMPKERFSAEFPKEGPSILRIQQVVRGDSAAYFCASSPGRVSYEQYFGPGTRLTVT.

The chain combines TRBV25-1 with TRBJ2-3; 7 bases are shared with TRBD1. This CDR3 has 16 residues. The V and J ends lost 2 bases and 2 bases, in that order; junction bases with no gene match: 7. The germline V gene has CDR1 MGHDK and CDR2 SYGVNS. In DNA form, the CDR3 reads TGTGCCAGCAGTGAAAGGGACAGATTCACCACAGATACGCAGTATTTT. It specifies CASSERDRFTTDTQYF. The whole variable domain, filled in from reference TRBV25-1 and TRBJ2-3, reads EADIYQTPRYLVIGTGKKITLECSQTMGHDKMYWYQQDPGMELHLIHYSYGVNSTEKGDLSSESTVSRIRTEHFPLTLESARPSHTSQYLCASSERDRFTTDTQYFGPGTRLTVL.

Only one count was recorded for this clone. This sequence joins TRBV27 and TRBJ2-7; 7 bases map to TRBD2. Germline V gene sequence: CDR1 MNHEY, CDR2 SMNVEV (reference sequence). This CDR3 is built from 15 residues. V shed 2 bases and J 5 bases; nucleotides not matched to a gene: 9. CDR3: CASSLDFSGGNEQYF. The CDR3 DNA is TGTGCCAGCAGTTTAGACTTTTCCGGGGGGAACGAGCAGTACTTC.

For the CDR3, the DNA is TGTGCCAGCAGTTTAAGGGGACAGGGGTCCACTGAAGCTTTCTTT. It encodes CASSLRGQGSTEAFF. The J gene is TRBJ1-1, the V gene TRBV27, with 10 bases that match TRBD1. The V gene's germline CDR1 is MNHEY and CDR2 SMNVEV (reference sequence). V dropped 2 bases and J dropped 4; count of bases not matched to a gene: 4. The CDR3 runs 15 residues.

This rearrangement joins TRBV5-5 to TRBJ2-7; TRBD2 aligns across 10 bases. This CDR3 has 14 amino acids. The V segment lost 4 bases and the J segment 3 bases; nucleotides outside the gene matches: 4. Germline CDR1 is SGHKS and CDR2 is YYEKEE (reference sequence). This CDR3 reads CASSPSGSHYEQYF. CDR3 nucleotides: TGTGCCAGCAGCCCTAGCGGGAGTCACTACGAGCAGTACTTC.

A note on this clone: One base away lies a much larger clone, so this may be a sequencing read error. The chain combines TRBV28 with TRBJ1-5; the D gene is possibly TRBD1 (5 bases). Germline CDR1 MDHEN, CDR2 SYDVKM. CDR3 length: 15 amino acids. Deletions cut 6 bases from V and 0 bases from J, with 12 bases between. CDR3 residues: CASSLQVFSNQPQHF. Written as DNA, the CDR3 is TGTGCCAGCAGCCTACAGGTTTTTAGCAATCAGCCCCAGCATTTT.

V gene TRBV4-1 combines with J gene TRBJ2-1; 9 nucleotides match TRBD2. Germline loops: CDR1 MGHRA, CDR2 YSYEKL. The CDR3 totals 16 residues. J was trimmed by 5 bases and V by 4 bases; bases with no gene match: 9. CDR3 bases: TGCGCCAGCAGCCCCGCGGGGGGGCAGCTCGACAATGAGCAGTTCTTC. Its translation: CASSPAGGQLDNEQFF.

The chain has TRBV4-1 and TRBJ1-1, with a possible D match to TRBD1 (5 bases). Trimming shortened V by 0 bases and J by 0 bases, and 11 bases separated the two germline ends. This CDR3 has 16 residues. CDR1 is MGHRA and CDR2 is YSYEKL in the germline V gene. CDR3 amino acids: CASSQDWDPMNTEAFF. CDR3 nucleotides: TGCGCCAGCAGCCAAGATTGGGACCCAATGAACACTGAAGCTTTCTTT.

The CDR3 DNA follows: TGCAGCGTTGAAATTCGCTACAATGAGCAGTTCTTC. It is translated as CSVEIRYNEQFF. This chain uses TRBV29-1 with TRBJ2-1; D is uncertain. Germline V lookup: CDR1 SQVTM, CDR2 ANQGSEA. This CDR3 spans 12 amino acids. V lost 2 bases and J 3 bases, leaving 5 bases between the germline ends.

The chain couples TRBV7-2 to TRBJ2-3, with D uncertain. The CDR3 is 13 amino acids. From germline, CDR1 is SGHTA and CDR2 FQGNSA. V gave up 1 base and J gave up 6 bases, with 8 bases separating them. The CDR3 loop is CASSLGVRDTQYF. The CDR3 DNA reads TGTGCCAGCAGCTTAGGGGTCCGGGATACGCAGTATTTT.

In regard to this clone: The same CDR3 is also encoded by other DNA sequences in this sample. The CDR3 spells CASSIDSGTPYEQYF. The CDR3 DNA reads TGTGCCAGTAGTATAGATAGTGGGACGCCCTACGAGCAGTACTTC. This rearrangement joins TRBV19 to TRBJ2-7; D is perhaps TRBD1 or TRBD2 (5 bases each). V lost 0 bases and J 2 bases, leaving 11 bases between the germline ends. Germline loops: CDR1 LNHDA, CDR2 SQIVND (reference sequence). CDR3 length: 15 residues.

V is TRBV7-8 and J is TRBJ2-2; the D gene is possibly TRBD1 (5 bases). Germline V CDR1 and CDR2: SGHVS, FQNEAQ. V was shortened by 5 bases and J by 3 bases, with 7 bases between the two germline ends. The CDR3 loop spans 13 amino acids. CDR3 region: CASSAQDTGELFF. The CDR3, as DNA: TGTGCCAGCAGCGCACAGGACACCGGGGAGCTGTTTTTT. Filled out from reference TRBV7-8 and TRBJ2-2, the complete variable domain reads GAGVSQSPRYKVAKRGQDVALRCDPISGHVSLFWYQQALGQGPEFLTYFQNEAQLDKSGLPSDRFFAERPEGSVSTLKIQRTQQEDSAVYLCASSAQDTGELFFGEGSRLTVL.

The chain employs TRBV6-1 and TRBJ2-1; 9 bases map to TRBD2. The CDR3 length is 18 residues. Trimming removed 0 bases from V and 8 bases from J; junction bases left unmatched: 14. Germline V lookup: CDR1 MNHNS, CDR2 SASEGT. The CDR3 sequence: CASSEAVFSGSGQDEQFF. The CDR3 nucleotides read TGTGCCAGCAGTGAAGCGGTATTTAGCGGGAGCGGTCAGGATGAGCAGTTCTTC.

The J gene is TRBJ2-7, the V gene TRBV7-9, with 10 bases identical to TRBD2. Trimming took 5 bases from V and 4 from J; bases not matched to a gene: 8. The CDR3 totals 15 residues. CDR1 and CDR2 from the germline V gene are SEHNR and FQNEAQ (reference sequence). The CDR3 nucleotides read TGTGCCAGCAGCCCCGGGACTAGCGTCTCGTACGAGCAGTACTTC. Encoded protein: CASSPGTSVSYEQYF.